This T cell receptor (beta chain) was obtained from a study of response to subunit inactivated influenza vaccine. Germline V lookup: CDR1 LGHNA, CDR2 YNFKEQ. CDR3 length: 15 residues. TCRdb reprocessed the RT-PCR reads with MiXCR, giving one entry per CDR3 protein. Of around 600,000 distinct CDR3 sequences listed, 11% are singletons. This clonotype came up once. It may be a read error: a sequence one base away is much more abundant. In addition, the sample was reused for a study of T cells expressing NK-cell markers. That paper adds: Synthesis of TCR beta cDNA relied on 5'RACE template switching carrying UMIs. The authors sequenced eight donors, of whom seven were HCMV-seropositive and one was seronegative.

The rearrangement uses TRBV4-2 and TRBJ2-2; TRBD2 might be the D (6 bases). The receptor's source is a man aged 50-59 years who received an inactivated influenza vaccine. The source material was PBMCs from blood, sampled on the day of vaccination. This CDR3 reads CTSSQDLAFTGELFF. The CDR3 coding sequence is TGTACCAGCAGCCAAGATCTAGCGTTCACCGGGGAGCTGTTTTTT.